This T cell receptor beta chain was sequenced during a study of T cell changes during pregnancy in multiple sclerosis. Profiling relied on immunoSEQ multiplex PCR, and the TCRdb table lists in-frame clones only, not all of them. Of 70,000 or so clones in the sample, approximately 91% are singletons; the top ten hold approximately 1.5%. Germline values: CDR1 SGHTA, CDR2 FQGNSA. V was clipped by 5 bases and J by 0 bases; unmatched bases: 6. This CDR3 comprises 15 residues. Sequenced here: peripheral blood, sampled in the third trimester of pregnancy. The chain joins TRBV7-2 to TRBJ1-2, with 7 bases lining up with TRBD1. The receptor was derived from a female donor with multiple sclerosis, enrolled in a pregnancy study. CDR3 protein: CASSTDRAPNYGYTF. Written as DNA, the CDR3 is TGTGCCAGCAGCACCGACAGGGCTCCTAACTATGGCTACACCTTC.